These 22 T cell receptor beta chains were all obtained from the same sample, sequenced in a study of PD-L1 blockade in urothelial cancer. Time point noted: pretreatment peripheral blood. Sequenced by immunoSEQ multiplex PCR; TCRdb stores in-frame clones only, minus some. The sample records tens of thousands of clones, about four fifths being singletons. Material: PBMCs, obtained around atezolizumab (anti-PD-L1) treatment. The receptors were sampled from a man aged 60-69 years with urothelial cancer.

This chain joins TRBV18 and TRBJ2-6; 9 nucleotides agree with TRBD2. The CDR3 runs 16 residues. CDR1 is KGHSH and CDR2 is LQKENI in the germline V gene. V was pared by 4 bases and J by 0 bases, with 1 base of the junction left unmatched. DNA of the CDR3: TGTGCCAGCTCACAGACTAGCGGCTCTGGGGCCAACGTCCTGACTTTC. This sequence encodes CASSQTSGSGANVLTF.

J is TRBJ2-2 and V is TRBV5-1; weak D call: TRBD1 (5 bases). V was shortened by 1 base and J by 8 bases, with 9 bases between the two germline ends. This CDR3 has 13 amino acids. Per germline, CDR1 SGHRS and CDR2 YFSETQ. The CDR3 loop reads CASSLKGAGELFF. CDR3 in DNA: TGCGCCAGCAGCTTGAAAGGGGCTGGGGAGCTGTTTTTT.

For the CDR3, the DNA is TGTGCCAGCAGTTCCCCCGCAGCGGGAGTGCGAGAGACCCAGTACTTC. This sequence encodes CASSSPAAGVRETQYF. The chain has TRBV28 and TRBJ2-5; TRBD2 matches at 8 bases. V was clipped by 4 bases and J by 4 bases; unmatched bases: 11. The CDR3 runs to 16 residues. Germline CDR1 is MDHEN and CDR2 is SYDVKM.

The chain employs TRBV9 and TRBJ1-2; D is perhaps TRBD1 (6 bases). The CDR3 covers 16 residues. The germline V gene encodes CDR1 SGDLS and CDR2 YYNGEE. Trimming stripped 1 base from V and 4 bases from J, with 17 bases between. This chain's CDR3 is CASSVTGGASIYGYTF. In DNA form, the CDR3 reads TGTGCCAGCAGCGTAACCGGGGGGGCATCGATCTATGGCTACACCTTC.

V gene TRBV11-2 combines with J gene TRBJ2-7; the D gene is possibly TRBD2 (7 bases). From germline, CDR1 is SGHAT and CDR2 FQNNGV. V was trimmed by 7 bases and J by 2 bases, leaving 18 bases between them. The length of the CDR3 is 15 residues. This CDR3 is CASKNARGRAYEQYF. The DNA for the CDR3 is TGTGCCAGCAAGAATGCTAGGGGGAGGGCCTACGAGCAGTACTTC.

CDR3 amino acids: CASSTGLAGAGGETQYF. The CDR3 bases are TGCGCCAGCAGCACCGGACTAGCGGGGGCCGGGGGAGAGACCCAGTACTTC. This chain links TRBV5-1 with TRBJ2-5, with TRBD2 matching 13 bases. The germline V gene encodes CDR1 SGHRS and CDR2 YFSETQ. This CDR3 comprises 17 residues. The ends lost 4 bases at V and 4 bases at J; junction bases unmatched: 10.

The rearrangement links TRBV5-5 to TRBJ1-1; 11 nucleotides match TRBD1. Unmatched junction bases numbered 3, after V lost 4 bases and J lost 1 base. The CDR3 consists of 15 residues. The germline gives CDR1 SGHKS, CDR2 YYEKEE (reference sequence). The CDR3: CASSPGTGGNTEAFF. CDR3 DNA: TGTGCCAGCAGCCCGGGGACAGGGGGGAACACTGAAGCTTTCTTT.

This rearrangement joins TRBV5-1 to TRBJ1-6; possibly TRBD1 for D (5 bases). The CDR3 consists of 16 residues. Deletions cut 5 bases from V and 7 bases from J, with 19 bases between. Germline CDR1 and CDR2: SGHRS and YFSETQ. CDR3 nucleotides: TGCGCCAGCAGGCAAATAAACAGGTTTCAAAATTCACCCCTCCACTTT. Protein product: CASRQINRFQNSPLHF.

A few counts support this clone. The rearrangement links TRBV6-4 to TRBJ2-1, with D perhaps TRBD1 (5 bases). V shed 6 bases and J shed 0 bases, with 12 bases lying between them. Germline CDR1 MRHNA, CDR2 SNTAGT. The CDR3 is 15 residues long. CDR3 in amino acids: CASSPDRTSYNEQFF. CDR3 sequence (DNA): TGTGCCAGCAGCCCCGACAGAACCTCCTACAATGAGCAGTTCTTC.

The chain employs TRBV7-9 and TRBJ1-4; 12 positions agree with TRBD1. The CDR3 contains 15 residues. CDR1 is SEHNR, CDR2 FQNEAQ, per germline (reference sequence). V shed 1 base and J 16 bases; nucleotides not matched to a gene: 10. This CDR3 reads CASSLGPGQGAPPFF. For the CDR3, the DNA is TGTGCCAGCAGCTTAGGGCCGGGACAGGGGGCTCCGCCGTTTTTT.

This chain connects TRBV6-1 to TRBJ1-2; TRBD1 might be the D (6 bases). The CDR3 is 14 residues long. CDR1 and CDR2 from the germline V gene are MNHNS and SASEGT. Trimming left V 8 bases short and J 4 bases short, with 17 bases between. The CDR3 reads CASSHQGRGYGYTF. CDR3 bases: TGTGCCAGCTCCCATCAGGGGCGAGGCTATGGCTACACCTTC.

V gene TRBV7-8 combines with J gene TRBJ2-7, with D unclear. The length of the CDR3 is 14 residues. Trimming cost V 5 bases and J 9 bases, with 20 bases left between them. From germline, CDR1 is SGHVS and CDR2 FQNEAQ. In DNA, the CDR3 is TGTGCCAGCAGCCCCTCCCGCGGATCTGCGAGGCAGTACTTC. Amino acids: CASSPSRGSARQYF.

On this clone: Other DNA sequences of this sample code for an identical CDR3. In DNA, the CDR3 is TGTGCCAGCAGCTTAGCCGGGGACAATGAGCAGTTCTTC. Protein: CASSLAGDNEQFF. The V gene is TRBV11-3, the J gene TRBJ2-1; TRBD2 is a possible D gene (5 bases). Germline V gene lookup returns CDR1 SGHNT and CDR2 YENEEA. The CDR3 is 13 residues long. The ends were cut back, 1 base at V and 5 bases at J, with 6 bases in the middle.

The chain uses TRBV15 and TRBJ1-1, with D perhaps TRBD1 (6 bases). V lost 4 bases and J 0 bases, leaving 12 bases between the germline ends. Germline-derived CDR1 and CDR2 are LNHNV and YYDKDF (reference sequence). The CDR3 has 15 residues. The CDR3 loop reads CATSNIQGLNTEAFF. DNA of the CDR3: TGTGCCACCAGCAACATACAGGGTTTGAACACTGAAGCTTTCTTT.

The V and J genes are TRBV21-1 and TRBJ2-7; the table gives TRBD1 as D, unverified against the DNA. TRBV21-1 is shown as a pseudogene. There are 13 residues in the CDR3. This CDR3 is CATKDRAPYEQYF. The CDR3 DNA follows: TGTGCCACCAAAGACAGGGCGCCCTACGAGCAGTACTTC.

The sample holds one count of this clone. The J gene is TRBJ1-5, the V gene TRBV6-5, with 7 bases fitting TRBD1. J was trimmed by 10 bases and V by 5 bases; bases with no gene match: 11. CDR3 length equals 14 residues. Looked up from germline, CDR1 is MNHEY and CDR2 is SVGAGI. Written as DNA, the CDR3 is TGTGCCAGCAGTACCGGGACAGCCATGGTACCCCAGCATTTT. Protein sequence: CASSTGTAMVPQHF.

V gene TRBV5-1 combines with J gene TRBJ2-1, with 7 bases fitting TRBD1. The germline V gene has CDR1 SGHRS and CDR2 YFSETQ. V shed 5 bases, J shed 5 bases, and the junction held 4 bases outside the gene matches. The CDR3 runs 13 residues. The CDR3 loop is CASRLQGNNEQFF. The CDR3, as DNA: TGCGCCAGCAGGTTACAGGGGAACAATGAGCAGTTCTTC.

The V gene is TRBV15, the J gene TRBJ1-5, with 7 nucleotides matching TRBD1. CDR1 and CDR2 from the germline V gene are LNHNV and YYDKDF (reference sequence). The CDR3 is made up of 14 amino acids. The V and J ends lost 4 bases and 8 bases, in that order; junction bases with no gene match: 8. CDR3: CATSTRQGIEPQHF. The CDR3 region has the DNA TGTGCCACCAGCACCAGACAGGGTATCGAGCCCCAGCATTTT.

This chain connects TRBV19 to TRBJ2-7; 8 bases map to TRBD1. Germline loops: CDR1 LNHDA, CDR2 SQIVND (reference sequence). V shed 7 bases and J 1 base; nucleotides not matched to a gene: 15. The CDR3 has 17 residues. The CDR3 region has the DNA TGTGCCAGTAACCCAGGACAGGGCCTAGGGGTGTCCTACGAGCAGTACTTC. It encodes CASNPGQGLGVSYEQYF.

This clone was detected only a few times. This chain connects TRBV5-4 to TRBJ2-7; TRBD1 is a possible D gene (5 bases). This CDR3 has 13 amino acids. Germline CDR1 SGHNT, CDR2 YYREEE (reference sequence). Trimming removed 1 base from V and 4 bases from J, with 9 bases in between. The CDR3 here is CASSLQGVYEQYF. For the CDR3, the DNA is TGTGCCAGCAGCTTGCAGGGTGTATACGAGCAGTACTTC.

The rearrangement uses TRBV5-1 and TRBJ1-1; unclear D gene. The CDR3 runs 14 residues. CDR1 is SGHRS and CDR2 is YFSETQ in the germline V gene. Trimming removed 0 bases from V and 2 bases from J, with 8 bases in between. CDR3 in DNA: TGCGCCAGCAGCTTGGAAGCGGGTAACACTGAAGCTTTCTTT. Translating gives CASSLEAGNTEAFF.

The rearrangement links TRBV28 to TRBJ1-2; tentatively, D is TRBD1 (6 bases). Germline V gene lookup returns CDR1 MDHEN and CDR2 SYDVKM. Trimming took off 8 bases at V and 4 bases at J, with 14 bases between the two ends. There are 13 residues in the CDR3. CDR3 in DNA: TGTGCCAGCTGGGTACAGGGACGCTATGGCTACACCTTC. This encodes CASWVQGRYGYTF.